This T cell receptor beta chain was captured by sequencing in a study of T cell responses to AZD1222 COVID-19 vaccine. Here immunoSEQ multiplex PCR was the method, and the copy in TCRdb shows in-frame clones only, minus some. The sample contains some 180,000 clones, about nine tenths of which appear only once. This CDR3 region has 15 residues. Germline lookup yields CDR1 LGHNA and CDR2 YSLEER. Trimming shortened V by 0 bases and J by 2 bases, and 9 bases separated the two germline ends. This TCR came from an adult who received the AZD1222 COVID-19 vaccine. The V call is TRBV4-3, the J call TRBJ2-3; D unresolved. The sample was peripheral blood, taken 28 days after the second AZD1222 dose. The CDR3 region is CASSQDPGYTDTQYF. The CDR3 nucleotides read TGCGCCAGCAGCCAAGATCCCGGGTACACAGATACGCAGTATTTT.